This T cell receptor beta chain stems from a study of T cells after posttransplantation cyclophosphamide (dated by TCRdb to between 2015 and 2016). Some background on the complete study: Using TRB sequencing, the study followed how the T cell repertoire reconstituted after myeloablative bone marrow transplantation in which posttransplantation cyclophosphamide served as GVHD prophylaxis. Because TRA and TRB clonality were tightly correlated in fewer than 10 samples, subsequent TCR analyses were focused on TRB only. Up to about 3 additional blood samples from 2 to 5.2 years after transplant were also TRB-sequenced in 3 patients, as was pretransplant blood from 4 patients. TRB sequencing was performed on blood from all 35 or so PTCy patients with 1-year posttransplant specimens. Antigen receptor sequencing covered samples from 30 to 45 PTCy-treated patients and approximately 17 of their related bone marrow donors. Public TRB sequences were checked against a database of over 3,500 sequences associated with responses to pathogens, tumor antigens, self-antigens and alloantigens.

Genomic DNA was the input for TRB sequencing, which was run either with the immunoSEQ assay at survey resolution or with the hsTCRB kit. Per the source publication's procedure: The immunoSEQ software was used for initial read processing, and the LymphoSeq R package was used for repertoire analyses. For each TRB dataset, clonality was calculated as 1 minus normalized Shannon entropy, and the Gini coefficient was computed as well. To infer phenotypes in unsorted samples, TRB sequences from sorted subsets of the recipient or donor were mapped onto the unsorted samples of the same recipient. TCRdb mirrors the immuneACCESS table, restricted to in-frame sequences. Some clones are absent from its copies; in checked studies, under half trace to an unresolved V gene, and the reason for the others is unknown. That table is the source of V, J and clone size, and D and trimming were worked out from the DNA. The sample table contains 6,000 to 8,500 clones; only one count was recorded for 81% of them. Of the sample, 20% falls within the top ten clones.

The CDR3 numbers 11 residues from cysteine through phenylalanine. Kept here is only the CDR3 DNA, which spans 33 bases and is read in frame from base 1. The germline V gene supplies CDR1 MNHEY and CDR2 SVGAGI. V sheds 8 bases and J sheds 0 bases, leaving 3 bases between their ends. For this clone: Its antigen is unknown. The input lacks base qualities; no much larger clone sits a single base away.

Study-level results and caveats: Across the 45 or so patients, TRB clonality was highly associated with recipient CMV seropositivity and CMV reactivation, and diversity with PTCy was similar to that in the CNI/methotrexate controls. At 1-2 months, donor-recipient similarity was low but rose over the first year, and the later blood repertoires were often dominated by donor CD8+ memory clones. The TRB repertoires of T cells infiltrating skin or the GI tract showed only limited overlap with the TRB repertoires found in blood.

In the paper's terms, the treatment or condition label means: high-dose cyclophosphamide on days +3 and +4 as single-agent GVHD prophylaxis. PTCy patients received busulfan and fludarabine conditioning, a related or unrelated marrow graft, and cyclophosphamide on days +3 and +4. PTCy-treated patients were drawn from a prospective multi-institutional clinical trial. Mononuclear cells from peripheral blood and bone marrow were separated by Ficoll-Hypaque density centrifugation and then cryopreserved. This specimen consisted of PBMCs, obtained after allogeneic stem cell transplant with posttransplant cyclophosphamide. In this chain, TRBV6-5 is recombined with TRBJ2-3; no D gene is confidently identified. The TCR originated in a female patient aged 50-59 years who received an allogeneic stem cell transplant from a related donor, was CMV-positive, and had no GVHD. After a transplant, some T cells may be the graft donor's own cells. The nucleotides read TGTGCCAGCGAGAGCACAGATACGCAGTATTTT. It is translated as CASESTDTQYF.